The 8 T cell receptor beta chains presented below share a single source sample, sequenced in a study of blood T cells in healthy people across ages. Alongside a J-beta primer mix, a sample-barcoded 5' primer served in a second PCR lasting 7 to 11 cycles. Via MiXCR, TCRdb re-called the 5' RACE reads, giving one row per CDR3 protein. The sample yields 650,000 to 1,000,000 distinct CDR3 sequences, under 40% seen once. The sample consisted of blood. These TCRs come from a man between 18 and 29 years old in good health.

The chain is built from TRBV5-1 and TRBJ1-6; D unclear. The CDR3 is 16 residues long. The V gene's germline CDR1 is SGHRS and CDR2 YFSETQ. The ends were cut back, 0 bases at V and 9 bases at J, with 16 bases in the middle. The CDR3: CASSLADSQDGSPLHF. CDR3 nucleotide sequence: TGCGCCAGCAGCTTGGCCGACTCCCAGGATGGTTCACCCCTCCACTTT.

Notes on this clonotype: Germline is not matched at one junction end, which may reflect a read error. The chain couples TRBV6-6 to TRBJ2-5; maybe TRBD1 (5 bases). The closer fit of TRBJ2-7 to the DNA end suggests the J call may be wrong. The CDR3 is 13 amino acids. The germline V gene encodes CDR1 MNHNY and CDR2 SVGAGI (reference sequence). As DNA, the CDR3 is TGTGCCAGCAGTCCAGGACAATCCTGCGAGCAGTACTTC. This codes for CASSPGQSCEQYF.

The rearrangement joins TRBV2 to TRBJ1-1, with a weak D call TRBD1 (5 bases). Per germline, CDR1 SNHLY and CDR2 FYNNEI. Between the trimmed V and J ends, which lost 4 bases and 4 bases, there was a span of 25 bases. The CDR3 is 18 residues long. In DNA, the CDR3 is TGTGCCAGCAGTGGGCCGGACAATAAGAGGGGAGGTGGCACTGAAGCTTTCTTT. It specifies CASSGPDNKRGGGTEAFF.

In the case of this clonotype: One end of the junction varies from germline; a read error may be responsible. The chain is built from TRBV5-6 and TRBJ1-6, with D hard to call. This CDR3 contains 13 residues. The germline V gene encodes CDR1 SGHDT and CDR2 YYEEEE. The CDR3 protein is CASSLSENSPPHF. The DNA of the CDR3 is TGTGCCAGCAGCTTGTCGGAAAATTCACCCCCCCACTTT.

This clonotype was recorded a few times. The CDR3 here is CASSQRGCGYTF. As DNA, the CDR3 is TGTGCCAGCAGCCAGAGGGGATGTGGCTACACCTTC. The rearrangement uses TRBV3-1 and TRBJ1-2; a weak D match, TRBD1 (5 bases). With 3 bases removed from V and 7 bases from J, the gap between germline ends came to 9 bases. This CDR3 contains 12 residues. CDR1 and CDR2 from the germline V gene are LGHDT and YNNKEL (reference sequence).

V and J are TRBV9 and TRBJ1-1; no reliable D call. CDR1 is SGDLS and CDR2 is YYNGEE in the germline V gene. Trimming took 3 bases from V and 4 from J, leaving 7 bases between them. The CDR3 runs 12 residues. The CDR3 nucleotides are TGTGCCAGCAGCGGGGTAGGCACTGAAGCTTTCTTT. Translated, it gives CASSGVGTEAFF. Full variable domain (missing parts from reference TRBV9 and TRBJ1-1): DSGVTQTPKHLITATGQRVTLRCSPRSGDLSVYWYQQSLDQGLQFLIQYYNGEERAKGNILERFSAQQFPDLHSELNLSSLELGDSALYFCASSGVGTEAFFGQGTRLTVV.

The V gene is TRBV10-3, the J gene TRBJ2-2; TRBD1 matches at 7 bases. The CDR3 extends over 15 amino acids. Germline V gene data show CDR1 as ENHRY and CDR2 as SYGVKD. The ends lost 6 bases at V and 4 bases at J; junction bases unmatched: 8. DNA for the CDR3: TGTGCCATCAGCGTAACAGGGGCGGTCACCGGGGAGCTGTTTTTT. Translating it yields CAISVTGAVTGELFF.

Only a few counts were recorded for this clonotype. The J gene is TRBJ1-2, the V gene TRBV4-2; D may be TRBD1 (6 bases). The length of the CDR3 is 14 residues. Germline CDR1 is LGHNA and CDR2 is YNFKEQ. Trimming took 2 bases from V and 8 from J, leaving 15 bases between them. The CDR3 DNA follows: TGTGCCAGCAGCCAAACCGGGGGCGGTTTAGGCTACACCTTC. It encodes CASSQTGGGLGYTF.